A selection of T cell receptor beta chains follows, all from one sample in a study of human T cells and chemical hapten exposure. TCRdb independently ran MiXCR on the RACE reads; one entry per CDR3 protein. The data show about 80,000 distinct CDR3 sequences, 10% to 13% seen once. Sequencing was performed on whole blood, taken in connection with sensitization to the hapten diphenylcyclopropenone (DPC). These receptors were obtained from a woman in her forties or fifties with alopecia areata. Some clones in this sample may be carry-over from other donors' samples. Each CDR3 is given with its conserved first and last residue. The D gene is left open where the match is weak. Size tells how often a clone was seen (once, few, many) or the class of an expanded clone, and some rows leave it out.

DNA | CDR3 | size | D | J | V
TGTGCCAGCAGTCGACGGACGGACCTAACCAAAAACATTCAGTACTTC | CASSRRTDLTKNIQYF | NA | NA | TRBJ2-4 | TRBV2
TGCAGCGTTGCCAGGGGGTTGGAGACCCAGTACTTC | CSVARGLETQYF | many | TRBD1 | TRBJ2-5 | TRBV29-1
TGCAGCGTTGAAGATGGCTACACCTTC | CSVEDGYTF | many | NA | TRBJ1-2 | TRBV29-1
TGTGCCAGCAGTCTCTTAGGGGTAACGGCACCCCTCCACTTT | CASSLLGVTAPLHF | many | NA | TRBJ1-6 | TRBV27
TGTGCCAGCTCACCTTTGAAAGCGGGAATCAACAATGAGCAGTTCTTC | CASSPLKAGINNEQFF | many | TRBD2 | TRBJ2-1 | TRBV18
TGTGCCAGCAGCTTGGGAGCGGGGGACTACGAGCAGTACTTC | CASSLGAGDYEQYF | few | TRBD2 | TRBJ2-7 | TRBV7-2
TGTGCCAGCAGCCTAGGTACGACCGTCGCCTTGGACGAGCAGTACTTC | CASSLGTTVALDEQYF | NA | NA | TRBJ2-7 | TRBV7-6
TGCAGTGCTAGAGATAGCGGGGCCTACGAGCAGTACTTC | CSARDSGAYEQYF | NA | TRBD2 | TRBJ2-7 | TRBV20-1
TGCAGTGCCGTGGCGGGGGGCGCGAACTATGGCTACACCTTC | CSAVAGGANYGYTF | NA | NA | TRBJ1-2 | TRBV20-1
TGTGCCACCAAAGGGGGCCGGGATAATTTAAAAAACATTCAGTACTTC | CATKGGRDNLKNIQYF | NA | TRBD1 | TRBJ2-4 | TRBV6-6
TGTGCCAGCAGCTTAAGGGGACGAAATCAAGAGACCCAGTACTTC | CASSLRGRNQETQYF | NA | NA | TRBJ2-5 | TRBV7-3
TGTGCCAGCAGCTTAGGAGAAGGCGGGAGGTTTTTAACAGATACGCAGTATTTT | CASSLGEGGRFLTDTQYF | few | TRBD2 | TRBJ2-3 | TRBV7-9
TGCAGTGCTAGGCAACCGGGACAGGGCTATGGCTACACCTTC | CSARQPGQGYGYTF | few | TRBD1 | TRBJ1-2 | TRBV20-1
TGTGCCAGCTCAGAACCTAACCTAGCCAAAAACATTCAGTACTTC | CASSEPNLAKNIQYF | NA | NA | TRBJ2-4 | TRBV18
TGTGCCAGCACCCACCCCGGGACTTCCTACGAGCAGTACTTC | CASTHPGTSYEQYF | few | NA | TRBJ2-7 | TRBV11-2
TGTGCCAGCACCGGACTGACAACCGGGGAGCTGTTTTTT | CASTGLTTGELFF | many | NA | TRBJ2-2 | TRBV12-3/TRBV12-4
TGTGCCAGCAGTTTTTCGGCCCCCAATGAGCAGTTCTTC | CASSFSAPNEQFF | many | NA | TRBJ2-1 | TRBV12-3/TRBV12-4
TGCAGCGTTGTCCGGGAAGTCATGGCTTTCTTT | CSVVREVMAFF | few | NA | TRBJ1-1 | TRBV29-1
TGTGCCTGGGGACTCAGGCCCGACTCTGGAAACACCATATATTTT | CAWGLRPDSGNTIYF | NA | NA | TRBJ1-3 | TRBV30
TGTGCCAGCAGCCAGGGCCTGGAAACCTCGGGGGAGCTGTTTTTT | CASSQGLETSGELFF | few | NA | TRBJ2-2 | TRBV4-2
TGTGCCAGCAGCTCAGGACTAGCGGGAGGTTCTGAGCAGTTCTTC | CASSSGLAGGSEQFF | few | TRBD2 | TRBJ2-1 | TRBV7-6
TGTGCCAGTAGTATCGCACTCGGGTTAAGCACAGATACGCAGTATTTT | CASSIALGLSTDTQYF | few | NA | TRBJ2-3 | TRBV19
TGCGCCAGCAGCCAAGATACGCGGGTTGTGTCCACAGATACGCAGTATTTT | CASSQDTRVVSTDTQYF | few | NA | TRBJ2-3 | TRBV4-1
TGTGCCAGCAGCTTAGGACTGACAGGAGGGGCCTACGAGCAGTACTTC | CASSLGLTGGAYEQYF | NA | NA | TRBJ2-7 | TRBV7-2
TGCAGTGCTAGAGATGGGGCAGGCCTCGAGCAGTACTTC | CSARDGAGLEQYF | NA | NA | TRBJ2-7 | TRBV20-1
TGCGCCAGCAGCCACGTTAATGAGCAGTTCTTC | CASSHVNEQFF | few | NA | TRBJ2-1 | TRBV4-1
TGTGCCACCAGGGGGACAGCGAACACTGAAGCTTTCTTT | CATRGTANTEAFF | many | TRBD1 | TRBJ1-1 | TRBV24-1
TGTGCCAGCAGTGCGCAGTGGCGGGGGAGCAATCAGCCCCAGCATTTT | CASSAQWRGSNQPQHF | few | NA | TRBJ1-5 | TRBV27
TGTGCCAGCAGTTTAGGGGGGATCCAAGAGACCCAGTACTTC | CASSLGGIQETQYF | many | NA | TRBJ2-5 | TRBV28
TGTGCCAGCAGCTCTAGGATTGACAATGAGCAGTTCTTC | CASSSRIDNEQFF | NA | NA | TRBJ2-1 | TRBV7-6
TGTGCCAGCAGCAGAGAGCAGGGGGCAACCGGGGAGCTGTTTTTT | CASSREQGATGELFF | NA | TRBD1 | TRBJ2-2 | TRBV6-4
TGTGCCAGCTCACCAGGGACGGTGAACACTGAAGCTTTCTTT | CASSPGTVNTEAFF | many | NA | TRBJ1-1 | TRBV18
TGTGCCAGCAGGTACAGGGGCCGTGCTCCCGGAGCTTTCTTT | CASRYRGRAPGAFF | many | TRBD1 | TRBJ1-1 | TRBV28
TGCAGTGCTAGTCGCGACAGCCCAGAGCAGTACTTC | CSASRDSPEQYF | NA | NA | TRBJ2-7 | TRBV20-1
TGTGCTAGCAGCTCCAGCAGCGTCGGTGAGCAGTTCTTC | CASSSSSVGEQFF | NA | NA | TRBJ2-1 | TRBV7-7
TGCAGTGCTTATGAAAATGAGCAGTTCTTC | CSAYENEQFF | NA | NA | TRBJ2-1 | TRBV20-1
TGCGCCAGCAACGCCGGGGACATTTTGGAAGCTTTCTTT | CASNAGDILEAFF | many | NA | TRBJ1-1 | TRBV5-1
TGTGCCAGCAGTGGACTAGCGGTGAACACCGGGGAGCTGTTTTTT | CASSGLAVNTGELFF | few | TRBD2 | TRBJ2-2 | TRBV2